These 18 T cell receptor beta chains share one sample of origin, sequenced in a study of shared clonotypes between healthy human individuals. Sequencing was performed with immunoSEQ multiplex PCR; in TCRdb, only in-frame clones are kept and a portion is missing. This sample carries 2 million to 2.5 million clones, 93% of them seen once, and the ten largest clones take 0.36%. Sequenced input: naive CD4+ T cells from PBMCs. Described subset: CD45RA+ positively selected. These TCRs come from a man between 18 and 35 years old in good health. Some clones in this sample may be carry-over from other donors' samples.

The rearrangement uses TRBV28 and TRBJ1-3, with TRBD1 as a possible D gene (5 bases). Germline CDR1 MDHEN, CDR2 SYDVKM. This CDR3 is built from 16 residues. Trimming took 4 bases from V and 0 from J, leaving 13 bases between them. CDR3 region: CASSSPGTISGNTIYF. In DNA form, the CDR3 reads TGTGCCAGCAGTTCCCCAGGGACGATCTCTGGAAACACCATATATTTT. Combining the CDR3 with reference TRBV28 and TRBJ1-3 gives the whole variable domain DVKVTQSSRYLVKRTGEKVFLECVQDMDHENMFWYRQDPGLGLRLIYFSYDVKMKEKGDIPEGYSVSREKKERFSLILESASTNQTSMYLCASSSPGTISGNTIYFGEGSWLTVV.

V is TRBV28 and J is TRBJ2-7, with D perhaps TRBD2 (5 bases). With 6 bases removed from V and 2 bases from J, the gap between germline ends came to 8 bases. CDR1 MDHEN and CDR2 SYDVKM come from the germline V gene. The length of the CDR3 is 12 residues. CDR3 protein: CASRTRTYEQYF. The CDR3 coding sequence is TGTGCCAGCAGAACTAGGACCTACGAGCAGTACTTC.

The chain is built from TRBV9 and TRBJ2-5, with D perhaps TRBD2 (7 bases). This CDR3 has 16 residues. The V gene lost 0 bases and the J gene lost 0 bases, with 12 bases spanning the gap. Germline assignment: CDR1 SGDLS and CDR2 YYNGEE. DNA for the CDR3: TGTGCCAGCAGCGTAGGGGGGGGCTCGTACCAAGAGACCCAGTACTTC. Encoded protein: CASSVGGGSYQETQYF. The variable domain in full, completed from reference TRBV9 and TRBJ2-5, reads DSGVTQTPKHLITATGQRVTLRCSPRSGDLSVYWYQQSLDQGLQFLIQYYNGEERAKGNILERFSAQQFPDLHSELNLSSLELGDSALYFCASSVGGGSYQETQYFGPGTRLLVL.

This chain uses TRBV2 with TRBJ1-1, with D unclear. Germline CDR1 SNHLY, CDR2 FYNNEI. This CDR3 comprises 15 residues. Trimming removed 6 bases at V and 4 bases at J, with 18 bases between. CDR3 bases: TGTGCCAGCAGGACCCGTGTTGGGGTAGGCACTGAAGCTTTCTTT. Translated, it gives CASRTRVGVGTEAFF.

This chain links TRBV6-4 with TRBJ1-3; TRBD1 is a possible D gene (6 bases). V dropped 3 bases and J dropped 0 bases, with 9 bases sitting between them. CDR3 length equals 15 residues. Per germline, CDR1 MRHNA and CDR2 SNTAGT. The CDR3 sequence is CASSEDSRSGNTIYF. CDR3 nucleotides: TGTGCCAGCAGTGAGGACAGTCGCTCTGGAAACACCATATATTTT.

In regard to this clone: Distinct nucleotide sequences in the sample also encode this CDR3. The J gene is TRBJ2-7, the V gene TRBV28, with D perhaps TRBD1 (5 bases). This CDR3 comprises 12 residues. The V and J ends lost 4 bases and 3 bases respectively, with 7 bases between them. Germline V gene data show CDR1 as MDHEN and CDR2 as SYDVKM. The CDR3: CASSSTVYEQYF. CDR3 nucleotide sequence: TGTGCCAGCAGTTCGACAGTCTACGAGCAGTACTTC.

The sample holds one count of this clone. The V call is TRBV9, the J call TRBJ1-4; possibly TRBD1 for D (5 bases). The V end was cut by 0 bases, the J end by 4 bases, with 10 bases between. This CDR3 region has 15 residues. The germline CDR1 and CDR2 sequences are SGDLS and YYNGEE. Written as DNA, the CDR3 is TGTGCCAGCAGCGTAGTCGGGGGGATTAATGAAAAACTGTTTTTT. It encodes CASSVVGGINEKLFF.

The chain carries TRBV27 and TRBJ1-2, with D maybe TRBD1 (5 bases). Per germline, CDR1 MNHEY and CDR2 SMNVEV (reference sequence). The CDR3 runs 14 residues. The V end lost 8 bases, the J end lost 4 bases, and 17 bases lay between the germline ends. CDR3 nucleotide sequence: TGTGCCAGCCGCCCGTTTGGGGGAGGCTATGGCTACACCTTC. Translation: CASRPFGGGYGYTF.

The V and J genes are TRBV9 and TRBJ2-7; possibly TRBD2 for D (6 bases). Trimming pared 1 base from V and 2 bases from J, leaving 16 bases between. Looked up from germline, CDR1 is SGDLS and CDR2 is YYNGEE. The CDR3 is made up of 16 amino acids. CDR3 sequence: CASSVSSEGATYEQYF. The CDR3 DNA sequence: TGTGCCAGCAGCGTATCTTCGGAGGGAGCTACCTACGAGCAGTACTTC.

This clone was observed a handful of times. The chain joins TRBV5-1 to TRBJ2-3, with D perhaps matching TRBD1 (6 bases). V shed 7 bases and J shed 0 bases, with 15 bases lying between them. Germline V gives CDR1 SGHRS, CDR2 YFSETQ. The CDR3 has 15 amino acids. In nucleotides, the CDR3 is TGCGCCAGCGGTTTGGTGGGGACAAGCACAGATACGCAGTATTTT. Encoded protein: CASGLVGTSTDTQYF.

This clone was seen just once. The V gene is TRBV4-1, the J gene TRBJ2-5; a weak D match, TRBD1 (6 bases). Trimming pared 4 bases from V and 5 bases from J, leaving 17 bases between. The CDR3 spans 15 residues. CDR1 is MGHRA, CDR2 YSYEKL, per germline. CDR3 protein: CASSPGQSKRETQYF. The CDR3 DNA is TGCGCCAGCAGCCCCGGACAGTCGAAAAGGGAGACCCAGTACTTC.

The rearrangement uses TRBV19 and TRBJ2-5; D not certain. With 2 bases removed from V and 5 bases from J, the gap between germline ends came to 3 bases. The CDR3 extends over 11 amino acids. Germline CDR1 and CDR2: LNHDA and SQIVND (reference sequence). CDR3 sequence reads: CASSIFETQYF. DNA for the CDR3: TGTGCCAGTAGTATATTTGAGACCCAGTACTTC.

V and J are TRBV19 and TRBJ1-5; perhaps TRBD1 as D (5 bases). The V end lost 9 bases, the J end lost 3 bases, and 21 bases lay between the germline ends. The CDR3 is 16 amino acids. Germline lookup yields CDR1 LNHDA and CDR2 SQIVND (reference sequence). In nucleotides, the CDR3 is TGTGCCAGCAACCCTAGACTAGGGACCATCAATCAGCCCCAGCATTTT. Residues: CASNPRLGTINQPQHF.

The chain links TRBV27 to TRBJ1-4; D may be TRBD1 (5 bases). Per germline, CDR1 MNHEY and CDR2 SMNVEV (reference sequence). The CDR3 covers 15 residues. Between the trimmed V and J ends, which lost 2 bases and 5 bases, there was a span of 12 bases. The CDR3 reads CASSLQDRPNEKLFF. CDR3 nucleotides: TGTGCCAGCAGTTTACAAGACAGACCAAATGAAAAACTGTTTTTT.

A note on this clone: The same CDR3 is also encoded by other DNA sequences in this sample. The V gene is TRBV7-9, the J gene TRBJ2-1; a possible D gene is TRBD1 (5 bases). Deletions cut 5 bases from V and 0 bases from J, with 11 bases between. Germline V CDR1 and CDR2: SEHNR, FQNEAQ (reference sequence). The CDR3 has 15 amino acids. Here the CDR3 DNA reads TGTGCCAGCAGCCCTGATAGGGGCTCCTACAATGAGCAGTTCTTC. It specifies CASSPDRGSYNEQFF.

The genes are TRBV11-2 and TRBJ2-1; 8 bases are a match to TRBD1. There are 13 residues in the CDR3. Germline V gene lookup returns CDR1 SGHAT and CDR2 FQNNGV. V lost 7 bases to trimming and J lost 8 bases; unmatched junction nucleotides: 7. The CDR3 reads CASTGQGGDEQFF. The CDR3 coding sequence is TGTGCCAGCACTGGACAGGGAGGCGATGAGCAGTTCTTC.

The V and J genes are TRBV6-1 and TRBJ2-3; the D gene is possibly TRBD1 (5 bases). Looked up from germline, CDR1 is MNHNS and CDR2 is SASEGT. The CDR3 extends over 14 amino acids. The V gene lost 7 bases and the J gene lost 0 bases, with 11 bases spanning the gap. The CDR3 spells CASNNPGSTDTQYF. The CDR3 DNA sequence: TGTGCCAGCAACAACCCAGGGAGCACAGATACGCAGTATTTT.

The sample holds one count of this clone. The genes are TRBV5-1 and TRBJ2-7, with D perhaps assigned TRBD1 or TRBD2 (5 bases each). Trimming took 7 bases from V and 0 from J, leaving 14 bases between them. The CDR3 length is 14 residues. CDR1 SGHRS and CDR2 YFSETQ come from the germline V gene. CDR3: CASGDPQSSYEQYF. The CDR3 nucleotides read TGCGCCAGCGGGGACCCCCAGAGCTCCTACGAGCAGTACTTC.